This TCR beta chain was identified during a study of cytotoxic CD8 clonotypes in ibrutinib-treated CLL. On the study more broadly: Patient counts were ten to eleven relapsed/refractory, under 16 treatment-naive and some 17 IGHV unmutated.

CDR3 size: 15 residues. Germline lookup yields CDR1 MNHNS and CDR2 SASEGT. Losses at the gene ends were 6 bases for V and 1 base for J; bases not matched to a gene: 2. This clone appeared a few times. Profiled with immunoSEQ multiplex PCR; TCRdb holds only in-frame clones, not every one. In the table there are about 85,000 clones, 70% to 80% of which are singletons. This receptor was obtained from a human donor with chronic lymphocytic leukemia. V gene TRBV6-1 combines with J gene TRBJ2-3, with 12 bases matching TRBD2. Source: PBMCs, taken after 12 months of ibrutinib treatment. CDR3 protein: CASRRLAGGTDTQYF. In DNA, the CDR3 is TGTGCCAGCAGGCGACTAGCGGGGGGCACAGATACGCAGTATTTT.